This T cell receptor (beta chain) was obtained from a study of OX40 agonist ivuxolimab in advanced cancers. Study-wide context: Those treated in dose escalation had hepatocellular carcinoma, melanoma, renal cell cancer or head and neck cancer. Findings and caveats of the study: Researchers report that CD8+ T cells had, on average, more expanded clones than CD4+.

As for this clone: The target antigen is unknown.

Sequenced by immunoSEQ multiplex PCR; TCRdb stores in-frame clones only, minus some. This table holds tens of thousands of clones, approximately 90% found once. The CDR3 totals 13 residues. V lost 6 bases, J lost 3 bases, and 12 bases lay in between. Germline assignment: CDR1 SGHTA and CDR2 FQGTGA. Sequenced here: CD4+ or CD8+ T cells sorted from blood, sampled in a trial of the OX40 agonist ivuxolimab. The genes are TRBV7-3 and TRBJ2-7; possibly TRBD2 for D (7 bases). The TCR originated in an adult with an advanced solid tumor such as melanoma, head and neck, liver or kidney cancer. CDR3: CASRPRGGYEQYF. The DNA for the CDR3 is TGTGCCAGCAGACCTAGGGGGGGCTACGAGCAGTACTTC.